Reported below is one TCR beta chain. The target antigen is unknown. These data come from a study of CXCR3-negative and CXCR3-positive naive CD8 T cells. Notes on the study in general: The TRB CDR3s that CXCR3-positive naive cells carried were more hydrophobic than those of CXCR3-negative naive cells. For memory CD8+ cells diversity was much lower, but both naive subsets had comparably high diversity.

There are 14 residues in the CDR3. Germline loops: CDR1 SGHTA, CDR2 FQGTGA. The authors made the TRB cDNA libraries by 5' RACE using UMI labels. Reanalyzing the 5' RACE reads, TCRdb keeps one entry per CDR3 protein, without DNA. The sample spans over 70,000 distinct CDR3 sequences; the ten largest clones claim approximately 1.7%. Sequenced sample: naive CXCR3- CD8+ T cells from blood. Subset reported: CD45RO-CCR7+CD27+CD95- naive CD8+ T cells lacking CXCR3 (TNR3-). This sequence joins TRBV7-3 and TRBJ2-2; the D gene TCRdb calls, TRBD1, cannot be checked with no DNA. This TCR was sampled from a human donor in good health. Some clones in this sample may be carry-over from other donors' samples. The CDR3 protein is CASSLGALLGELFF.